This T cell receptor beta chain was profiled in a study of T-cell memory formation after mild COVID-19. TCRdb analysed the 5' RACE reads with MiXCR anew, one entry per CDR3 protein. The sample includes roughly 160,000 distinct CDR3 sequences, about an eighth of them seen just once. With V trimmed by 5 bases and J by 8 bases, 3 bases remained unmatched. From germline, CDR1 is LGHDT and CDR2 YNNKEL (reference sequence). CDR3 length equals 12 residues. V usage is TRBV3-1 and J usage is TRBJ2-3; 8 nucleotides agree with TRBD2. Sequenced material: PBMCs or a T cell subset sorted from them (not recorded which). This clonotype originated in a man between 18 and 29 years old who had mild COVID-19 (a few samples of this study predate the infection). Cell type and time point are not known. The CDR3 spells CASSGLAGTQYF. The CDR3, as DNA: TGTGCCAGCAGCGGTCTAGCGGGTACGCAGTATTTT.